This T cell receptor beta chain was obtained from a study of beta chain features in type 1 diabetes (dated by TCRdb to the late 2010s). Context from the whole study: No differences in mean age, gender distribution, total cell number or subset yield were found between patients and healthy donors. Whereas all 30 or so donors provided naive and central memory subsets, regulatory and stem cell-like memory subsets were isolated from just 8 patients and roughly eight healthy donors. A total of about 100,000,000 sorted cells were examined across all samples, and RNA yield correlated strongly with the number of cells per subset. In the study, TCRB repertoires of sorted circulating CD4+ T cell subsets from recently diagnosed type 1 diabetes patients were compared with those of matched healthy donors. Paper-wide results and their limitations: Naive, central memory and regulatory TCRB repertoires appeared to be more alike among patients than among healthy donors. Type 1 diabetes patients showed a moderate but significant shortening of TCRB CDR3 length in all four CD4+ subsets. Because cDNA rather than genomic DNA was sequenced, highly expressing activated cells could have been over-represented, although no difference in activation and CD3 levels was found between groups. Fewer insertions and more nucleotide deletions at VDJ recombination sites were observed in patients with type 1 diabetes, implying thymic rearrangement abnormalities. HLA sub-analyses involved small numbers of individuals, so any influence of HLA type on TCRB rearrangement remained unresolved. PCR may preferentially amplify shorter templates, but because patient and control samples were amplified and corrected together, any resulting skew would affect both groups equally.

For this clone: Its specific antigen is unknown. Within one base of it there is no much larger clone, and no base qualities were kept.

All of the isolated RNA was reverse transcribed with the High Capacity cDNA Reverse Transcription Kit, so expressed TCRB transcripts were sequenced. Naive, central memory and regulatory T cell samples underwent deep immunoSEQ sequencing, averaging around 3.7 million total reads per sample. Sorted cells were lysed in RLT buffer and RNA was extracted with DNase-treated RNeasy Micro or Mini kits, depending on cell number. To prevent cross-contamination, each cell subset was processed individually, whereas patient and healthy donor samples were processed jointly. The immunoSEQ multiplex PCR was used to amplify TCRB sequences from cDNA, generating 87-bp fragments that spanned the CDR3 region. Amplicons were sequenced on the Illumina HiSeq platform. Per the original workflow: Synthetic template baselines were used to correct PCR bias computationally, reads within Hamming distance 2 were collapsed together, and singletons that could not be merged were discarded. Reads were aligned against IMGT to assign V, D and J genes, CDR3 length and insertions or deletions at six rearrangement sites. Within each subset, clonotype counts were normalized to sorted cell number, after which true diversity and Gini coefficients were computed with the tcR R package. Repertoire sharing was quantified using the overlap coefficient calculated on TCRB nucleotide sequences. As a proxy for the pre-selection repertoire, out-of-frame TCRB sequences from naive cells were analyzed. Sourced from immuneACCESS, this table was stored by TCRdb with only in-frame sequences that have V and J called. A share of the clones is absent; for the studies checked, an unresolved V gene accounts for under half, and the remainder has no known explanation. The DNA was the basis for D and trimming; V, J and clone size are from that table. Here the sample has roughly 330,000 clones; 11% occur a single time. In total, the top ten clones hold more than 0.015% of the sample.

V is shortened by 6 bases, J by 5 bases, and the region joining them spans 11 bases. The CDR3, from cysteine to phenylalanine, totals 13 residues. Solely the CDR3 DNA is kept, with 39 bases framed from the first base. The germline V gene provides CDR1 SGHDN and CDR2 FVKESK. A single peripheral blood draw of approximately 110 mL on average was collected from each donor into heparinised tubes. A BD FACSAria II and a panel including CD45RO, CCR7, CD25, CD127, CD95 and CD27 were used to sort naive, central memory, regulatory and stem cell-like memory CD4+ T cells. A purity above 98% was achieved for all sorted populations. PBMCs were isolated right away by Lymphoprep density gradient centrifugation and were stained directly, without culture. So that batch effects would be minimized, each experiment stained and sorted samples in pairs, pairing one healthy donor with one patient.

Sequencing was performed on naive CD4+ T cells from blood. In light of the paper, this sample's cell subset or site label describes: true naive CD4+ T cells. This chain is built from TRBV14 and TRBJ2-1; D gene: possibly TRBD1, on 5 matching bases. The sequence derives from a woman aged 30 to 39 in good health. Read as DNA, the sequence is TGTGCCAGCAGTTCCAGGGTAAACAATGAGCAGTTCTTC. It codes for CASSSRVNNEQFF.